This is a list of T cell receptor beta chains from one sample in a study of identical twins. Each CDR3 protein gets one entry after TCRdb re-called the 5' RACE reads with MiXCR. The data contain around 340,000 distinct CDR3 sequences, 9% to 15% of them singletons. This same sample was also taken into another study, of yellow fever vaccine responses in identical twins.

Sequencing was done on a sample of CD8+ T cells sorted from blood. Receptors were obtained from a woman aged 18-35 years in good health. CDR3s include the opening cysteine and the closing phenylalanine or tryptophan. The order of the fields is clone size, D gene, J gene, V gene, CDR3 DNA, CDR3 protein. D genes are given only for firm matches. Not all rows give a size; the values are once, few, many and, for expanded clones, a class.

clone size: -
D gene: TRBD1
J gene: TRBJ2-1
V gene: TRBV24-1
CDR3 DNA: TGTGCCACCAGTGATTTCGGACAGGGACTCTACAATGAGCAGTTCTTC
CDR3 protein: CATSDFGQGLYNEQFF

clone size: few
D gene: -
J gene: TRBJ1-6
V gene: TRBV4-1
CDR3 DNA: TGCGCCAGCAGAGAGTGGGATGCCAAGTCACCCCTCCACTTT
CDR3 protein: CASREWDAKSPLHF

clone size: -
D gene: -
J gene: TRBJ1-6
V gene: TRBV12-3/TRBV12-4
CDR3 DNA: TGTGCCAGCAGTTTAGCGTTACAGGTTGACTCACCCCTCCACTTT
CDR3 protein: CASSLALQVDSPLHF

clone size: few
D gene: TRBD1
J gene: TRBJ2-1
V gene: TRBV5-1
CDR3 DNA: TGCGCCAGCAGCTTGGCCGGGACAGAAGTCTCCTACAATGAGCAGTTCTTC
CDR3 protein: CASSLAGTEVSYNEQFF

clone size: many
D gene: -
J gene: TRBJ2-1
V gene: TRBV29-1
CDR3 DNA: TGCAGCGTTGAAGCAGAGAGCTCCTACAATGAGCAGTTCTTC
CDR3 protein: CSVEAESSYNEQFF

clone size: few
D gene: -
J gene: TRBJ2-3
V gene: TRBV12-3/TRBV12-4
CDR3 DNA: TGTGCCAGCAGACAGGGGGGGGTCGTCACAGATACGCAGTATTTT
CDR3 protein: CASRQGGVVTDTQYF

clone size: -
D gene: -
J gene: TRBJ2-5
V gene: TRBV29-1
CDR3 DNA: TGCAGCGTCCGGGACAAGATATGGGAGACCCAGTACTTC
CDR3 protein: CSVRDKIWETQYF

clone size: many
D gene: TRBD1
J gene: TRBJ2-2
V gene: TRBV5-1
CDR3 DNA: TGCGCCAGCAGCTTCTCACAGGGGGGAATCACCGGGGAGCTGTTTTTT
CDR3 protein: CASSFSQGGITGELFF

clone size: few
D gene: -
J gene: TRBJ2-3
V gene: TRBV12-5
CDR3 DNA: TGTGCTAGTGGCCTCCGCCCCGATACGCAGTATTTT
CDR3 protein: CASGLRPDTQYF

clone size: few
D gene: TRBD2
J gene: TRBJ2-1
V gene: TRBV4-2
CDR3 DNA: TGTGCCAGCAGCCAAGAGGGTGGGACTATATACAATGAGCAGTTCTTC
CDR3 protein: CASSQEGGTIYNEQFF

clone size: many
D gene: TRBD2
J gene: TRBJ2-1
V gene: TRBV7-8
CDR3 DNA: TGTGCCAGCAGCACCCTTCCGGGACTAGCGGGAGGAGATGAGCAGTTCTTC
CDR3 protein: CASSTLPGLAGGDEQFF

clone size: few
D gene: -
J gene: TRBJ2-3
V gene: TRBV27
CDR3 DNA: TGTGCCAGCAGTTTCCTTCAGAGTCCGCAGTATTTT
CDR3 protein: CASSFLQSPQYF

clone size: few
D gene: TRBD1
J gene: TRBJ1-1
V gene: TRBV7-9
CDR3 DNA: TGTGCCAGCAGCTTAACAGGGGCCGGGACTGAAGCTTTCTTT
CDR3 protein: CASSLTGAGTEAFF

clone size: -
D gene: -
J gene: TRBJ1-5
V gene: TRBV19
CDR3 DNA: TGTGCCAGTAGCAGGGCCATTTATCAGCCCCAGCATTTT
CDR3 protein: CASSRAIYQPQHF

clone size: -
D gene: -
J gene: TRBJ2-2
V gene: TRBV5-1
CDR3 DNA: TGCGCCAGCAGCTCCAAGAGGATCGGGGAGCTGTTTTTT
CDR3 protein: CASSSKRIGELFF

clone size: -
D gene: -
J gene: TRBJ2-1
V gene: TRBV6-6
CDR3 DNA: TGTGCCAGCAGTTACGGGGGAGCCAATGAGCAGTTCTTC
CDR3 protein: CASSYGGANEQFF

clone size: few
D gene: -
J gene: TRBJ2-2
V gene: TRBV7-9
CDR3 DNA: TGTGCCAGCAGCTTCGAGCGGCCCGGGGAGCTGTTTTTT
CDR3 protein: CASSFERPGELFF

clone size: few
D gene: -
J gene: TRBJ2-7
V gene: TRBV4-2
CDR3 DNA: TGTGCCAGCAGCCAAGTGGAAGGGACCTCCTACGAGCAGTACTTC
CDR3 protein: CASSQVEGTSYEQYF

clone size: few
D gene: -
J gene: TRBJ2-1
V gene: TRBV27
CDR3 DNA: TGTGCCAGCCGCACGGCCGCGCCACCCGAATACAATGAGCAGTTCTTC
CDR3 protein: CASRTAAPPEYNEQFF